These 24 T cell receptor beta chains came from one sample sequenced in a study of identical twins. MiXCR, applied by TCRdb to the 5' RACE reads, yields one record per CDR3 protein. The data contain 700,000 or so distinct CDR3 sequences, about 9.4% of them singletons. This same sample was also taken into another study, of yellow fever vaccine responses in identical twins.

The sample taken for sequencing was PBMCs. These receptors were taken from a woman aged 18-29 years in good health.

The chain couples TRBV29-1 to TRBJ1-2, with 10 nucleotides matching TRBD1. The CDR3 runs to 16 residues. Trimming at V came to 5 bases and at J to 1 base, leaving 10 bases not matched to a gene. Per germline, CDR1 SQVTM and CDR2 ANQGSEA. In nucleotides, the CDR3 is TGCAGCGTTTCAAGTGGGACAGGGGATGGTAACTATGGCTACACCTTC. Protein sequence: CSVSSGTGDGNYGYTF.

The chain couples TRBV6-1 to TRBJ2-5, with D possibly matching TRBD1 (6 bases). CDR1 is MNHNS and CDR2 is SASEGT in the germline V gene. V lost 8 bases and J 5 bases, leaving 21 bases between the germline ends. CDR3 size: 15 residues. The DNA of the CDR3 is TGTGCCAGCCGGGGACATCCTGCCCGAGGGGAGACCCAGTACTTC. Protein product: CASRGHPARGETQYF.

This clonotype was observed a handful of times. This sequence joins TRBV7-8 and TRBJ2-7, with D perhaps TRBD2 (5 bases). The CDR3 extends over 16 amino acids. CDR1 is SGHVS, CDR2 FQNEAQ, per germline. V was clipped by 2 bases and J by 0 bases, with 14 bases between them. CDR3 residues: CASSLTTWRSSYEQYF. CDR3 nucleotide sequence: TGTGCCAGCAGCTTAACCACTTGGAGGAGCTCCTACGAGCAGTACTTC.

This clonotype was seen just once. The genes are TRBV6-2 or TRBV6-3 and TRBJ2-1, with a tentative D call TRBD1 (6 bases). The CDR3 contains 13 residues. Germline loops: CDR1 MNHEY, CDR2 SVGEGT. Trimming cost V 6 bases and J 14 bases, with 20 bases left between them. CDR3 protein: CASRQSSDSREFF. The CDR3 DNA reads as TGTGCCAGCAGACAGAGCTCGGACAGTAGAGAGTTCTTC.

This clonotype was seen more than once but under ten times. The chain links TRBV18 to TRBJ2-7; the D call may be TRBD1 or TRBD2 (5 bases each). Between the trimmed V and J ends, which lost 6 bases and 3 bases, there was a span of 18 bases. Per germline, CDR1 KGHSH and CDR2 LQKENI. The CDR3 totals 15 residues. The CDR3 protein is CASSPPAGGRYEQYF. The CDR3 nucleotides read TGTGCCAGCTCGCCTCCGGCTGGGGGTCGCTACGAGCAGTACTTC.

The V call is TRBV7-9, the J call TRBJ2-7; D unresolved. The CDR3 is 15 amino acids. Between the trimmed V and J ends, which lost 4 bases and 1 base, there was a span of 14 bases. CDR1 SEHNR and CDR2 FQNEAQ come from the germline V gene (reference sequence). CDR3 nucleotide sequence: TGTGCCAGCAGCTCCTTCGGGCTTGGGTCCTACGAGCAGTACTTC. It encodes CASSSFGLGSYEQYF.

This clonotype was observed a few times. V gene TRBV5-1 combines with J gene TRBJ2-5, with TRBD2 identical over 11 bases. Germline V gene sequence: CDR1 SGHRS, CDR2 YFSETQ. The V and J ends lost 3 bases and 5 bases, in that order; junction bases with no gene match: 15. This CDR3 contains 18 residues. CDR3 nucleotide sequence: TGCGCCAGCAGCTCGATAGCGGGGGGGATACAATTTACGGAGACCCAGTACTTC. It yields the protein CASSSIAGGIQFTETQYF.

This clonotype has just a few counts. This chain uses TRBV7-9 with TRBJ2-7, with unresolved D. There are 14 residues in the CDR3. Germline V gives CDR1 SEHNR, CDR2 FQNEAQ (reference sequence). Between the trimmed V and J ends, which lost 1 base and 3 bases, there was a span of 10 bases. The CDR3: CASSLEGGIYEQYF. CDR3 nucleotides: TGTGCCAGCAGCTTAGAAGGCGGAATCTACGAGCAGTACTTC.

This clonotype was counted a few times. This sequence joins TRBV7-6 and TRBJ2-1, with TRBD2 identical over 8 bases. Unmatched junction bases numbered 16, after V lost 5 bases and J lost 7 bases. The CDR3 loop spans 17 amino acids. Germline V gene sequence: CDR1 SGHVS, CDR2 FNYEAQ. In DNA, the CDR3 is TGTGCCAGCAGCCTAAGTTTCGGGGGGGGGAAGATAAATGAGCAGTTCTTC. The encoded protein is CASSLSFGGGKINEQFF.

The V and J genes are TRBV6-1 and TRBJ2-7, with D tentatively TRBD1 (5 bases). The CDR3 is made up of 13 amino acids. V was shortened by 8 bases and J by 2 bases, with 13 bases between the two germline ends. Germline V gene lookup returns CDR1 MNHNS and CDR2 SASEGT. The CDR3 spells CASLGQGTYEQYF. CDR3 DNA sequence: TGTGCCAGCTTGGGGCAGGGAACCTACGAGCAGTACTTC.

This clonotype was picked up a small number of times. V gene TRBV9 combines with J gene TRBJ2-3; perhaps TRBD2 as D (6 bases). Trimming removed 0 bases from V and 0 bases from J, with 11 bases in between. The CDR3 is 16 residues long. Germline V lookup: CDR1 SGDLS, CDR2 YYNGEE. In nucleotides, the CDR3 is TGTGCCAGCAGCGTAGCTTCCGGGGGTAGCACAGATACGCAGTATTTT. It specifies CASSVASGGSTDTQYF.

This clonotype was counted a few times. Here the CDR3 reads CSARANLAGEYNEQFF. Here the CDR3 DNA reads TGCAGTGCTAGAGCCAATCTAGCGGGGGAATACAATGAGCAGTTCTTC. This chain joins TRBV20-1 and TRBJ2-1, with TRBD2 matching 10 bases. Trimming took 1 base from V and 4 from J; bases not matched to a gene: 7. CDR1 is DFQATT, CDR2 SNEGSKA, per germline (reference sequence). This CDR3 has 16 residues.

The table lists this clonotype with many counts. This sequence joins TRBV29-1 and TRBJ1-1, with TRBD1 matching 7 bases. CDR3 length: 12 residues. The V segment lost 5 bases and the J segment 2 bases; nucleotides outside the gene matches: 2. Germline V gene data show CDR1 as SQVTM and CDR2 as ANQGSEA. The CDR3: CSVWDSNTEAFF. The CDR3 coding sequence is TGCAGCGTTTGGGACAGCAACACTGAAGCTTTCTTT.

Here the CDR3 reads CASSRKTGVNEKLFF. CDR3 nucleotides: TGTGCCAGCAGTCGAAAGACAGGAGTGAACGAAAAACTGTTTTTT. The chain joins TRBV12-3 or TRBV12-4 to TRBJ1-4; perhaps TRBD1 as D (6 bases). The germline V and J ends were trimmed by 5 bases and 8 bases, with 18 bases remaining between them. The CDR3 loop spans 15 amino acids.

This clonotype was seen many times. V usage is TRBV28 and J usage is TRBJ2-1; 7 bases are a match to TRBD2. CDR1 is MDHEN, CDR2 SYDVKM, per germline. J lost 9 bases, V lost 2 bases, and 10 bases had no gene match. The CDR3 runs to 15 residues. The CDR3 sequence is CASSLRREYLSEQFF. CDR3 DNA sequence: TGTGCCAGCAGTTTAAGGCGGGAGTATCTCAGTGAGCAGTTCTTC.

The chain has TRBV28 and TRBJ2-7; 9 bases align to TRBD1. V lost 3 bases, J lost 5 bases, and 8 bases stayed unmatched. The CDR3 is 15 amino acids. The germline gives CDR1 MDHEN, CDR2 SYDVKM. CDR3 region: CASSFGDREVNEQYF. CDR3 DNA: TGTGCCAGCAGTTTCGGGGACAGGGAGGTCAACGAGCAGTACTTC. The full variable domain, completed using reference TRBV28 and TRBJ2-7, is DVKVTQSSRYLVKRTGEKVFLECVQDMDHENMFWYRQDPGLGLRLIYFSYDVKMKEKGDIPEGYSVSREKKERFSLILESASTNQTSMYLCASSFGDREVNEQYFGPGTRLTVT.

This clonotype occurred many times. The chain employs TRBV4-1 and TRBJ1-1; no reliable D call. CDR3 length: 15 residues. Germline V CDR1 and CDR2: MGHRA, YSYEKL. The ends were cut back, 0 bases at V and 3 bases at J, with 11 bases in the middle. The CDR3 bases are TGCGCCAGCAGCCAAGAGGTCGCGGGAGACACTGAAGCTTTCTTT. This gives the protein CASSQEVAGDTEAFF.

This clonotype appeared many times. The chain uses TRBV12-3 or TRBV12-4 and TRBJ2-5; no reliable D call. V shed 3 bases and J shed 5 bases, with 19 bases lying between them. The CDR3 is 16 residues long. Written as DNA, the CDR3 is TGTGCCAGCAGTTTTGGCAAGGGCCCCCCTTGGGAGACCCAGTACTTC. Its protein product is CASSFGKGPPWETQYF.

The table lists this clonotype with a few counts. The chain links TRBV5-1 to TRBJ2-5; D is unclear. The CDR3 contains 15 residues. The ends were cut back, 0 bases at V and 5 bases at J, with 14 bases in the middle. The V gene's germline CDR1 is SGHRS and CDR2 YFSETQ. CDR3 DNA: TGCGCCAGCAGCTTGGCCGGCGGATTTCTGGAGACCCAGTACTTC. It is translated as CASSLAGGFLETQYF.

This clonotype was seen only a few times. CDR3 in DNA: TGCGCCAGCAGCGGGGGGACTGTCTCCTACAATGAGCAGTTCTTC. It is translated as CASSGGTVSYNEQFF. The chain links TRBV5-1 to TRBJ2-1; possibly TRBD2 for D (6 bases). Trimming took 4 bases from V and 0 from J, leaving 11 bases between them. Germline V gene sequence: CDR1 SGHRS, CDR2 YFSETQ. This CDR3 spans 15 amino acids.

The V gene is TRBV10-3, the J gene TRBJ1-1; no clear D gene. Germline V gene lookup returns CDR1 ENHRY and CDR2 SYGVKD. The CDR3 is made up of 14 amino acids. V dropped 4 bases and J dropped 2 bases, with 11 bases sitting between them. The CDR3 DNA follows: TGTGCCATCAGTGTAGACGGACTTAACACTGAAGCTTTCTTT. Translated, it gives CAISVDGLNTEAFF.

This chain uses TRBV5-1 with TRBJ2-3; 10 bases map to TRBD2. The ends lost 5 bases at V and 6 bases at J; junction bases unmatched: 3. Germline-derived CDR1 and CDR2 are SGHRS and YFSETQ. The length of the CDR3 is 13 residues. CDR3: CASRAGGKDTQYF. CDR3 sequence (DNA): TGCGCCAGCAGAGCGGGAGGGAAGGATACGCAGTATTTT.

This clonotype was detected a few times. CDR3 in amino acids: CASSLGGGDSGANVLTF. DNA for the CDR3: TGTGCCAGCAGCTTAGGAGGGGGGGACTCTGGGGCCAACGTCCTGACTTTC. The chain is built from TRBV7-2 and TRBJ2-6; D possibly corresponds to TRBD2 (7 bases). Trimming stripped 1 base from V and 0 bases from J, with 10 bases between. The CDR3 totals 17 residues. Germline loops: CDR1 SGHTA, CDR2 FQGNSA.

The rearrangement links TRBV27 to TRBJ2-7, with D unresolved. Trimming cost V 3 bases and J 3 bases, with 12 bases left between them. The germline V gene has CDR1 MNHEY and CDR2 SMNVEV (reference sequence). The CDR3 runs to 14 residues. The CDR3 protein is CASSFRTPNYEQYF. CDR3 bases: TGTGCCAGCAGTTTCCGAACCCCAAACTACGAGCAGTACTTC.